The rows below give T cell receptor beta chains drawn from one sample of a study of T cell responses to AZD1222 COVID-19 vaccine. TCRdb's copy holds only in-frame clones and misses some; the assay was immunoSEQ multiplex PCR. Of fewer than 150,000 clones in the sample, around 88% were seen once. This specimen was peripheral blood, taken 28 days after the second AZD1222 dose. These TCRs come from an adult who received the AZD1222 COVID-19 vaccine. The CDR3 runs from the conserved cysteine through the conserved F or W. A D gene is named only where the DNA matches it firmly. Clone size is not always given. Where it is, it says once, few, many or a class for expanded clones.

TRBJ1-4,TRBV18,.,.,TGTGCCAGCTCACCAAAGGGGGAAAAACTGTTTTTT,CASSPKGEKLFF
TRBJ1-6,TRBV7-9,.,.,TGTGCCAGCACCGAGTTAGTCTCACCCCTCCACTTT,CASTELVSPLHF
TRBJ1-1,TRBV6-5,once,TRBD1,TGTGCCAGCAGCATGACAGGGGCGAGGACTGAAGCTTTCTTT,CASSMTGARTEAFF
TRBJ1-6,TRBV11-2,.,.,TGTGCCAGCAGCTTCCAGGTGTCAGTCTCACCCCTCCACTTT,CASSFQVSVSPLHF
TRBJ1-5,TRBV28,.,.,TGTGCCAGCAGAGGGTCTCCCGGGGCAGGTCAGCCCCAGCATTTT,CASRGSPGAGQPQHF
TRBJ2-2,TRBV7-8,.,.,TGTGCCAGCAGCCTGGGACCCGGGGAGCTGTTTTTT,CASSLGPGELFF
TRBJ2-7,TRBV6-1,.,TRBD1,TGTGCCAGCAGTGAAGCGAAGGGACAGCCATTAGACGAGCAGTACTTC,CASSEAKGQPLDEQYF
TRBJ2-3,TRBV5-4,.,.,TGTGCCAGCAGTCCGAAGCGGGTCACAGATACGCAGTATTTT,CASSPKRVTDTQYF
TRBJ2-7,TRBV3-1/TRBV3-2,.,.,TGTGCCAGCAGCCAAGATCCCAACAGACTCTACGAGCAGTACTTC,CASSQDPNRLYEQYF
TRBJ2-1,TRBV20-1,once,.,TGCAGTGCTAGCGGGTACAATGAGCAGTTCTTC,CSASGYNEQFF
TRBJ1-1,TRBV6-4,.,TRBD1,TGTGCCAGCAGTTTGACAGGGGGCCGCACTGAAGCTTTCTTT,CASSLTGGRTEAFF
TRBJ1-4,TRBV28,.,.,TGTGCCAGCAGACAGAGTGAAAAACTGTTTTTT,CASRQSEKLFF
TRBJ2-3,TRBV7-6,.,.,TGTGCCAGCAGCTTATGGGCGGGGGCAAGCACAGATACGCAGTATTTT,CASSLWAGASTDTQYF
TRBJ1-1,TRBV20-1,.,.,TGCAGTGCTAGAGTGAACACTGAAGCTTTCTTT,CSARVNTEAFF
TRBJ1-1,TRBV20-1,.,.,TGCAGTGCTAGTGTTTCGGCGAACACTGAAGCTTTCTTT,CSASVSANTEAFF
TRBJ1-1,TRBV7-2,.,.,TGTGCCAGCAGTCCCAGACCCAGGGACACTGAAGCTTTCTTT,CASSPRPRDTEAFF
TRBJ2-7,TRBV10-3,once,TRBD2,TGTGCCATCACTGGACTAGCGGGGGACGGCGAGCAGTACTTC,CAITGLAGDGEQYF
TRBJ1-4,TRBV4-1,.,.,TGCGCCAGCAGCCAAGATCCGGGGCTGCATGAAAAACTGTTTTTT,CASSQDPGLHEKLFF
TRBJ2-2,TRBV2,once,.,TGTGCCAGCACCGACGGGGAACTGACCGGGGAGCTGTTTTTT,CASTDGELTGELFF
TRBJ1-5,TRBV7-8,.,TRBD1,TGTGCCAGCAGCTACGGGACAGGGGTACGGAATCAGCCCCAGCATTTT,CASSYGTGVRNQPQHF
TRBJ2-3,TRBV4-3,.,.,TGCGCCAGCAGCCAAGATCTATTGGGGGGTAGGGCAGATACGCAGTATTTT,CASSQDLLGGRADTQYF
TRBJ1-1,TRBV6-7,.,.,TGTGCCAGCAGCCGCCAGGGAAACACTGAAGCTTTCTTT,CASSRQGNTEAFF
TRBJ2-2,TRBV6-5,.,TRBD1,TGTGCCAGCAGCAGGGACAGGATAAACGGGGAGCTGTTTTTT,CASSRDRINGELFF
TRBJ1-2,TRBV11-3,.,.,TGTGCCAGCAGCTTAGGCGGGAGAGGCTACACCTTC,CASSLGGRGYTF
TRBJ1-2,TRBV7-2,.,.,TGTGCCAGCAGCTTAGCCCTCAGGAACTATGGCTACACCTTC,CASSLALRNYGYTF
TRBJ1-6,TRBV6-5,few,TRBD1,TGTGCCAGCAGTTACCGCGAGACAGGGATGTCACCCCTCCACTTT,CASSYRETGMSPLHF
TRBJ1-2,TRBV15,.,.,TGTGCCACCAGCAGAGATGTAACATCGTCTTATGGCTACACCTTC,CATSRDVTSSYGYTF
TRBJ2-6,TRBV5-4,.,.,TGTGCCAGCAGCCGGTTCGCTGGGGCCAACGTCCTGACTTTC,CASSRFAGANVLTF
TRBJ1-4,TRBV7-2,.,.,TGTGCCAGCAGCTTAGGCCTAGCTACTAATGAAAAACTGTTTTTT,CASSLGLATNEKLFF
TRBJ2-2,TRBV5-6,.,.,TGTGCCAGCAGCATCAGCACCGGGGAGCTGTTTTTT,CASSISTGELFF
TRBJ2-1,TRBV19,.,.,TGTGCCAGTAGTGTGACCGGGACAGCGGGATGGGAGCAGTTCTTC,CASSVTGTAGWEQFF
TRBJ1-1,TRBV28,.,.,TGTGCCAGCAGTCCATCGGGCAGAGAAAACACTGAAGCTTTCTTT,CASSPSGRENTEAFF
TRBJ2-3,TRBV6-4,.,TRBD1,TGTGCCAGCAGTTGGACAGGGGCCAGCACAGATACGCAGTATTTT,CASSWTGASTDTQYF
TRBJ1-1,TRBV29-1,.,.,TGCAGCGTTGGGCAGAGGGCCACTGAAGCTTTCTTT,CSVGQRATEAFF
TRBJ1-1,TRBV2,once,TRBD1,TGTGCCAGCAGTGGGAGGACAGGCTTGAACACTGAAGCTTTCTTT,CASSGRTGLNTEAFF
TRBJ2-3,TRBV5-4,.,.,TGTGCCAGCAGCTGGGGCGCGCGGTCCGCAGATACGCAGTATTTT,CASSWGARSADTQYF
TRBJ1-6,TRBV11-2,once,.,TGTGCCAGCAGCCGCGACAGTAATTCACCCCTCCACTTT,CASSRDSNSPLHF
TRBJ1-5,TRBV19,once,.,TGTGCCAGTAAGCAGGCCGGGGGAGATCAGCCCCAGCATTTT,CASKQAGGDQPQHF
TRBJ2-7,TRBV5-6,.,.,TGTGCCAGCAGCTTACGGGGGCCGGTAACCTACGAGCAGTACTTC,CASSLRGPVTYEQYF
TRBJ2-4,TRBV19,.,TRBD2,TGTGCCAGTAGTATCCAAGCTTTAGCGGGGATAAAAAACATTCAGTACTTC,CASSIQALAGIKNIQYF
TRBJ1-2,TRBV2,.,.,TGTGCCAGAGCGGGCAGCGCTAACTATGGCTACACCTTC,CARAGSANYGYTF
TRBJ2-1,TRBV5-5,.,.,TGTGCCAGCAGCTTGTTTAACGGGGGTAATGAGCAGTTCTTC,CASSLFNGGNEQFF
TRBJ1-6,TRBV7-6,.,.,TGTGCCAGCAGCCAGGGAAATTCACCCCTCCACTTT,CASSQGNSPLHF
TRBJ2-5,TRBV7-3,.,TRBD1,TGTGCCAGCAGCCCGGGACAGGGCTCCGAGACCCAGTACTTC,CASSPGQGSETQYF
TRBJ2-7,TRBV11-2,.,.,TGTGCCAGCAGCTTAGGTCAGTTTTCCTACGAGCAGTACTTC,CASSLGQFSYEQYF
TRBJ2-5,TRBV5-1,.,TRBD2,TGCGCCAGCAGCTTGGCGCCGGGACTAGCGGGGGTCCAAGAGACCCAGTACTTC,CASSLAPGLAGVQETQYF
TRBJ1-2,TRBV20-1,.,.,TGCAGTGTCAGTGAAAACTATGGCTACACCTTC,CSVSENYGYTF
TRBJ2-5,TRBV29-1,.,.,TGCAGCGTTTTGGGTTTGGCGGGAGAGACCCAGTACTTC,CSVLGLAGETQYF